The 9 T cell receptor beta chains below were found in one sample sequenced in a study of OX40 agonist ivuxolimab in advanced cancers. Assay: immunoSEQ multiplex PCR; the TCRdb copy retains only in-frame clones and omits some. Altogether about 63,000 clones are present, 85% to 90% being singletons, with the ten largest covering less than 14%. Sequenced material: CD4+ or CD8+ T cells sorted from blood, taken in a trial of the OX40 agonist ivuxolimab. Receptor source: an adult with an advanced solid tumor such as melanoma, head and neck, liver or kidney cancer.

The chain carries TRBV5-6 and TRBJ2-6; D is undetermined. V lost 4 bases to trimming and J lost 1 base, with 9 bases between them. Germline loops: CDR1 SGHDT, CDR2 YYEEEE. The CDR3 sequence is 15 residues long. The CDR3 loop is CASSTWASGANVLTF. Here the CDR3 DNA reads TGTGCCAGCAGCACCTGGGCGTCTGGGGCCAACGTCCTGACTTTC.

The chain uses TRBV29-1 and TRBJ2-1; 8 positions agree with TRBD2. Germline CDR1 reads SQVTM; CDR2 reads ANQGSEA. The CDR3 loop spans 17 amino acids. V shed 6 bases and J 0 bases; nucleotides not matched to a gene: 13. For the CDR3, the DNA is TGCAGCGTCCGGGCTAGCGGGTGGCCATACTCCTACAATGAGCAGTTCTTC. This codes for CSVRASGWPYSYNEQFF.

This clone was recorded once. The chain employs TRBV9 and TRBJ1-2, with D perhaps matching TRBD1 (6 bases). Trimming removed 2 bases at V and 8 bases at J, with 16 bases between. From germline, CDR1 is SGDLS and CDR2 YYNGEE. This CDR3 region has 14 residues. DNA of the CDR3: TGTGCCAGCAGCGTGATTGGGCAGGGGTCCGGCTACACCTTC. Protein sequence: CASSVIGQGSGYTF.

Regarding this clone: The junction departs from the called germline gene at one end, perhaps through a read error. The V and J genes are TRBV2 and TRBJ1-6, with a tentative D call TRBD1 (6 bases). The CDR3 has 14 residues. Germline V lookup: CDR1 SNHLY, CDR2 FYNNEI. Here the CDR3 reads CASSPGHESYGGEF. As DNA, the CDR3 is TGTGCCAGCAGCCCGGGACATGAGTCCTACGGAGGAGAATTT.

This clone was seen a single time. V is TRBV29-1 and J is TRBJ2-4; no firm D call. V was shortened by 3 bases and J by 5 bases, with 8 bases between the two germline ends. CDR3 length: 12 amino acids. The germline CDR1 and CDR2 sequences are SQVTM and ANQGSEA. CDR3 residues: CSVDRLENIQYF. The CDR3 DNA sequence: TGCAGCGTTGATCGGCTAGAAAACATTCAGTACTTC.

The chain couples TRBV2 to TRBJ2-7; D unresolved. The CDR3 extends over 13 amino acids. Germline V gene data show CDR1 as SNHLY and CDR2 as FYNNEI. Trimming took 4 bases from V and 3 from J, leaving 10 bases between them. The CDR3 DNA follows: TGTGCCAGCAGTGGTGAAGGCTACTACGAGCAGTACTTC. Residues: CASSGEGYYEQYF.

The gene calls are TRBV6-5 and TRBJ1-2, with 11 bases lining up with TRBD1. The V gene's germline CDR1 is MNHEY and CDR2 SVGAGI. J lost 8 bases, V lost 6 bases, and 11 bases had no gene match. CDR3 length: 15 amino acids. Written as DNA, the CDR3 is TGTGCCAGCAGCTTTCCGGGACAGGGGGGCCAGGGCTACACCTTC. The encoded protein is CASSFPGQGGQGYTF.

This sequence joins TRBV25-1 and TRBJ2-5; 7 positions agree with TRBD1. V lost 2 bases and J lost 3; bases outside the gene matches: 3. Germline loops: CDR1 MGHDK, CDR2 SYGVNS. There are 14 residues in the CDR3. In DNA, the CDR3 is TGTGCCAGCAGTGAAAGGGACAGAGAAGAGACCCAGTACTTC. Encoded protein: CASSERDREETQYF.

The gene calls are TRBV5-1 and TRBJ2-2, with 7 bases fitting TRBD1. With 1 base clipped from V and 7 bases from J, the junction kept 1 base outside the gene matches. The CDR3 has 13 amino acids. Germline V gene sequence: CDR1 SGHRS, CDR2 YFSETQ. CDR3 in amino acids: CASSLRQGGELFF. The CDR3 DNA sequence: TGCGCCAGCAGCTTGCGACAGGGCGGGGAGCTGTTTTTT.